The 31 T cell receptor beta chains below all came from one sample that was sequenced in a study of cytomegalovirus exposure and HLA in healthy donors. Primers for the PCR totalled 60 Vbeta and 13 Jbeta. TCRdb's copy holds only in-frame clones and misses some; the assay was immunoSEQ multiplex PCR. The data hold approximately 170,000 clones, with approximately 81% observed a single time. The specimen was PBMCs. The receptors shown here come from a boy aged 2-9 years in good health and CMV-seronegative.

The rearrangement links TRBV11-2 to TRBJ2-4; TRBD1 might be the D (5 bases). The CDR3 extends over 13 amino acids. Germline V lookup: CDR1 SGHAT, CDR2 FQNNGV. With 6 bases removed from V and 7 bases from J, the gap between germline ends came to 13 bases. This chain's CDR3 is CASRQASANIQYF. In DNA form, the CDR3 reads TGTGCCAGCAGACAGGCATCGGCTAACATTCAGTACTTC.

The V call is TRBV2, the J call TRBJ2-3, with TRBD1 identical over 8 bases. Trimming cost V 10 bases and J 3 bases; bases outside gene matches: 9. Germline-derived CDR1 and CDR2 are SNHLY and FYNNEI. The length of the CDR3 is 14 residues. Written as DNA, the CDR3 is TGTGCCACCCGAGGGGGACAGGCTACAGATACGCAGTATTTT. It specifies CATRGGQATDTQYF.

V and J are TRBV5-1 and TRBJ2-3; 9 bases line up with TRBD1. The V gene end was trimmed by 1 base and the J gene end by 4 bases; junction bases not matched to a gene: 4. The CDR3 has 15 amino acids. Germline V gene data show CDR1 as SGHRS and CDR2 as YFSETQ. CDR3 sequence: CASSLWGQGPDTQYF. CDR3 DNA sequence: TGCGCCAGCAGCTTGTGGGGACAGGGCCCAGATACGCAGTATTTT.

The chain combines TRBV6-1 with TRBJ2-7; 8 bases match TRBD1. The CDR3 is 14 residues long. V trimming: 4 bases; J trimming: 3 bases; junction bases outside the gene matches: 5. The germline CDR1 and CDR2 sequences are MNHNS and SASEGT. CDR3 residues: CASSGTGGIYEQYV. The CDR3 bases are TGTGCCAGCAGTGGCACAGGGGGGATCTACGAGCAGTACGTC.

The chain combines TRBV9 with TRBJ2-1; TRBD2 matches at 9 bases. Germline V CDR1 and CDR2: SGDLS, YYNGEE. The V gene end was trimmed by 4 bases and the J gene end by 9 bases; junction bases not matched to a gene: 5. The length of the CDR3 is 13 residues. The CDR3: CASSFSGSAEQFF. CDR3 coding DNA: TGTGCCAGCAGCTTTAGCGGGAGCGCTGAGCAGTTCTTC.

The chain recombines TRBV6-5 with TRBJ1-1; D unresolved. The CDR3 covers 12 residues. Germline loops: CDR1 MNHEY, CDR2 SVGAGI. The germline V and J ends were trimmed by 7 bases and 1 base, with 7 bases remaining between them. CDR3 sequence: CASISKNTEAFF. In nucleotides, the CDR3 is TGTGCCAGCATTTCCAAGAACACTGAAGCTTTCTTT.

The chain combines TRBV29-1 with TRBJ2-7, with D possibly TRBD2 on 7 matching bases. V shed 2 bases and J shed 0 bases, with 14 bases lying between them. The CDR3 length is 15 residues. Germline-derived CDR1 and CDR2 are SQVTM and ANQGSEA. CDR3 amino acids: CSVELGASGSYEQYF. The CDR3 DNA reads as TGCAGCGTTGAACTGGGGGCTAGCGGCTCCTACGAGCAGTACTTC.

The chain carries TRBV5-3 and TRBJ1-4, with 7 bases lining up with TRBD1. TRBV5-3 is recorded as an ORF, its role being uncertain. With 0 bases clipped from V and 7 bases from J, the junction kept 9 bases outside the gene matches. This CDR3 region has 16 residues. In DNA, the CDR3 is TGTGCCAGAAGCTTGGTTCGCGACAGGGAGGTTGAAAAACTGTTTTTT. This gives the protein CARSLVRDREVEKLFF.

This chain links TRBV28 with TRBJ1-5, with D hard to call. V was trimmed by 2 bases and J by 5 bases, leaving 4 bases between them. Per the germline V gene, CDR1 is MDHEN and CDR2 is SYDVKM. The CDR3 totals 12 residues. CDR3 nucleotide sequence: TGTGCCAGCAGTTTACTCTATCAGCCCCAGCATTTT. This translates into CASSLLYQPQHF.

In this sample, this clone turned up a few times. CDR3 loop: CASSQARGTSGRKEETQYF. CDR3 DNA: TGTGCCAGCAGCCAAGCCCGGGGGACTAGCGGGAGGAAAGAAGAGACCCAGTACTTC. This chain uses TRBV4-2 with TRBJ2-5; 15 nucleotides match TRBD2. The germline gives CDR1 LGHNA, CDR2 YNFKEQ. There are 19 residues in the CDR3. V lost 1 base, J lost 3 bases, and 9 bases stayed unmatched.

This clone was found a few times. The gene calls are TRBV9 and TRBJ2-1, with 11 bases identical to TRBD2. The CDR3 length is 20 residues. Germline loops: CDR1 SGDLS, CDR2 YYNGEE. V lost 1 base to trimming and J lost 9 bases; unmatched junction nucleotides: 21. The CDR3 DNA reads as TGTGCCAGCAGCGTAAGTTCCTTTAAACCGGGACTAGCGGACAAGACTGAGCAGTTCTTC. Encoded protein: CASSVSSFKPGLADKTEQFF.

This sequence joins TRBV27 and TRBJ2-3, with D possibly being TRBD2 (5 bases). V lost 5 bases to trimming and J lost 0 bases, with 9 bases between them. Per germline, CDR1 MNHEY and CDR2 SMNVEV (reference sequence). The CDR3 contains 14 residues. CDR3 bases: TGTGCCAGCAGTATACGGACTAGCACAGATACGCAGTATTTT. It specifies CASSIRTSTDTQYF.

This CDR3 is CASSQTATNEKLFF. CDR3 nucleotide sequence: TGCGCCAGCAGCCAAACGGCAACTAATGAAAAACTGTTTTTT. The genes are TRBV4-1 and TRBJ1-4; D unclear. V gave up 2 bases and J gave up 0 bases, with 4 bases separating them. The CDR3 totals 14 residues. CDR1 and CDR2 from the germline V gene are MGHRA and YSYEKL.

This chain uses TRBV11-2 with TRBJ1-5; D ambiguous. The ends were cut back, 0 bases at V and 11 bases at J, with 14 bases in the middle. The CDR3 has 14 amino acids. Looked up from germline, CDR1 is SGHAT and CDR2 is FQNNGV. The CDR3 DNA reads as TGTGCCAGCAGCTTAGATTACACCGGCCGGGCCCAGCATTTT. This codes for CASSLDYTGRAQHF.

The CDR3 sequence: CASSVEFNQPQHF. The CDR3 bases are TGTGCCAGCAGTGTCGAGTTCAATCAGCCCCAGCATTTT. The chain carries TRBV6-4 and TRBJ1-5; D is unresolved. The CDR3 runs to 13 residues. The V gene lost 4 bases and the J gene lost 3 bases, with 7 bases spanning the gap. Germline lookup yields CDR1 MRHNA and CDR2 SNTAGT.

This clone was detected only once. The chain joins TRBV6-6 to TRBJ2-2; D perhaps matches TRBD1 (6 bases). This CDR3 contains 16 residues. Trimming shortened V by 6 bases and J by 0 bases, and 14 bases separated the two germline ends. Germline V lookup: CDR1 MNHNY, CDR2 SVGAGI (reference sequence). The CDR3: CASSRPGDANTGELFF. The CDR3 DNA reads TGTGCCAGCAGCCGACCAGGGGATGCGAACACCGGGGAGCTGTTTTTT.

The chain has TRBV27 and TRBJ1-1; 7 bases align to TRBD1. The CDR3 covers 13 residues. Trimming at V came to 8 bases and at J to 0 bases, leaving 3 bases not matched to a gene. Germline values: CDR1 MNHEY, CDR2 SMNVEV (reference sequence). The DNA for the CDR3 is TGTGCCAGCCGGGACAGAGTGAACACTGAAGCTTTCTTT. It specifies CASRDRVNTEAFF.

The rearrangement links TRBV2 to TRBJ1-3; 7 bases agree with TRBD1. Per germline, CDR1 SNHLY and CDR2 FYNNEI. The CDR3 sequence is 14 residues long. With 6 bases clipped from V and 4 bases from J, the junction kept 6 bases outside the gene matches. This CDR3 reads CASSDRVTGNTIYF. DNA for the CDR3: TGTGCCAGCAGCGACAGGGTAACAGGAAACACCATATATTTT.

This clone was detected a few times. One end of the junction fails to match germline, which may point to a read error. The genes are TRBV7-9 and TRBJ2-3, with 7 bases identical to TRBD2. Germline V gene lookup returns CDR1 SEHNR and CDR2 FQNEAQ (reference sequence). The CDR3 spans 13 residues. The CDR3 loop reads CSSTGLVTDTQYF. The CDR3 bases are TGTTCCAGCACCGGACTAGTCACAGATACGCAGTATTTT.

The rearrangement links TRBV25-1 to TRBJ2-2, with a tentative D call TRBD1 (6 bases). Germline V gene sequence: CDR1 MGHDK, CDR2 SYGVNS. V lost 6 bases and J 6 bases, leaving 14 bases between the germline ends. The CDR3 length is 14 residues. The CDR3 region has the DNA TGTGCCAGCAGCCGAGTACAGGGATCCGGGGAGCTGTTTTTT. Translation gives CASSRVQGSGELFF.

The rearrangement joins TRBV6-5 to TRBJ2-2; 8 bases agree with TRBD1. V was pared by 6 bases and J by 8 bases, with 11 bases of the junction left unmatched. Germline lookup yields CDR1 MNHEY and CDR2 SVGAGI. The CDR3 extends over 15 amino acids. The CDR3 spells CASRHKSGGSGELFF. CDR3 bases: TGTGCCAGCAGGCATAAATCAGGGGGCAGTGGGGAGCTGTTTTTT.

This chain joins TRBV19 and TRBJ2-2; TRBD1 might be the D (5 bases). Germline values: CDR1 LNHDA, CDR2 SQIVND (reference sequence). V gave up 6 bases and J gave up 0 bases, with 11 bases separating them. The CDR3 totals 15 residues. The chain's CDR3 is CASRVTVANTGELFF. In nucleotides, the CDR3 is TGTGCCAGTAGGGTGACAGTCGCGAACACCGGGGAGCTGTTTTTT.

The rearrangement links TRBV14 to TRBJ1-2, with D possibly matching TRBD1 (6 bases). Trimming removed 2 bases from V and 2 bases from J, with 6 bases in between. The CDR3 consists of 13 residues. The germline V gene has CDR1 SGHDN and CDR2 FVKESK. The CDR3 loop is CASSQQGNYGYTF. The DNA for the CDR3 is TGTGCCAGCAGCCAACAGGGGAACTATGGCTACACCTTC.

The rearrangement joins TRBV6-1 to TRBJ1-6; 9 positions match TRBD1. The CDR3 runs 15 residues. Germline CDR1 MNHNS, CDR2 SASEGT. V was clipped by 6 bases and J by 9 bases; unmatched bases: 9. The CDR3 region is CASRKEGTGTSPLHF. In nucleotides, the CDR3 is TGTGCCAGCAGGAAGGAAGGGACAGGGACTTCACCCCTCCACTTT.

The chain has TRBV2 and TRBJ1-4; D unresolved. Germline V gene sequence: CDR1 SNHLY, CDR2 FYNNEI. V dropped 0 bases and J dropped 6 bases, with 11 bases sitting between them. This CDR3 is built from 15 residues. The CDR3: CASSEAPGGHEKLFF. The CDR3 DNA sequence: TGTGCCAGCAGTGAAGCGCCCGGAGGGCATGAAAAACTGTTTTTT.

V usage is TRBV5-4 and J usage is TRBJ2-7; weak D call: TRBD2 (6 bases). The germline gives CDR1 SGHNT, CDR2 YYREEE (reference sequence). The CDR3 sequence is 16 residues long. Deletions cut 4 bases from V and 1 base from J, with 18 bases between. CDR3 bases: TGTGCCAGCAGCGCGGGACCTATGGGGCAATCCTACGAGCAGTACTTC. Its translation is CASSAGPMGQSYEQYF.

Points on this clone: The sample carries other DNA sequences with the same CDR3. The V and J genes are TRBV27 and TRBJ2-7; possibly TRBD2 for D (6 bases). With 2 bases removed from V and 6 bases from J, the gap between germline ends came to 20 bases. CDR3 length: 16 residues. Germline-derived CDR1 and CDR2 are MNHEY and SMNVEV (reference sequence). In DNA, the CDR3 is TGTGCCAGCAGTTTAAAAGGTAGGCTCGGGGGAGCCGAGCAGTACTTC. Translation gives CASSLKGRLGGAEQYF.

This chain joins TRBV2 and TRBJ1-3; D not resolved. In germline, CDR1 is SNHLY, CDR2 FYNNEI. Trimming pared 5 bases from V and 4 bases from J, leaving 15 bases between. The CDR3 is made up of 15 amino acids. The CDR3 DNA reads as TGTGCCAGCAGTACCGGGTCCCTCTCCGGAAACACCATATATTTT. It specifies CASSTGSLSGNTIYF. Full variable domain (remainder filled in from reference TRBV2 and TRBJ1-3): EPEVTQTPSHQVTQMGQEVILRCVPISNHLYFYWYRQILGQKVEFLVSFYNNEISEKSEIFDDQFSVERPDGSNFTLKIRSTKLEDSAMYFCASSTGSLSGNTIYFGEGSWLTVV.

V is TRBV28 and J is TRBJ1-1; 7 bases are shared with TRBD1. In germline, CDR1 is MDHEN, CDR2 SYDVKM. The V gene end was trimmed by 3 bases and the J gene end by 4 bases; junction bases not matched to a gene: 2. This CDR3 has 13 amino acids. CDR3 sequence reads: CASSFSGGTEAFF. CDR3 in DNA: TGTGCCAGCAGTTTTTCAGGGGGCACTGAAGCTTTCTTT.

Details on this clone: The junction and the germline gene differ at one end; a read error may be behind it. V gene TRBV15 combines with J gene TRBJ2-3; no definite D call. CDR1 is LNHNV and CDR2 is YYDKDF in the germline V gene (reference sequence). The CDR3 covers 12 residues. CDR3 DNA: TGTGCCGCCAGCAAGACACAAGATACGCAGTATTTT. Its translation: CAASKTQDTQYF.

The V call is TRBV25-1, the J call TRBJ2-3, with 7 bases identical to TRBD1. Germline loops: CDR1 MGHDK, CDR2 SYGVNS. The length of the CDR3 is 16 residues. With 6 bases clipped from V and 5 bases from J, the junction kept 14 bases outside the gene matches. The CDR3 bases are TGTGCCAGCAGAGGTCCCGGGACAGAAAGAAAAGATACGCAGTATTTT. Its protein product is CASRGPGTERKDTQYF.